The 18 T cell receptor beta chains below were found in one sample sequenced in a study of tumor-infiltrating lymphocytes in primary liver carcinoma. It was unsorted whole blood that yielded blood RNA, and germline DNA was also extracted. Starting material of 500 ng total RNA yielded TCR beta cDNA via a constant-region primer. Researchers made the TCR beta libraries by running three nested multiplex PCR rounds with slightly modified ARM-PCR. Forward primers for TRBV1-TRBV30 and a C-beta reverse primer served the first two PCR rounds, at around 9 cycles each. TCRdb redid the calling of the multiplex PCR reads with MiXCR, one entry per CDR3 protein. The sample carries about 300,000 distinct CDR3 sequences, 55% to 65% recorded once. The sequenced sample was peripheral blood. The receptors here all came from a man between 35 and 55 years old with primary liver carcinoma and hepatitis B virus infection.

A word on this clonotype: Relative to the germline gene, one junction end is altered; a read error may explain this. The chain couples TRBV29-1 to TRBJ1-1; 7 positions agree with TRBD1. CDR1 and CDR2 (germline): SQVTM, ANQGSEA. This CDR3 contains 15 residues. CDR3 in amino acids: CSVEVEQGSTTEAFF. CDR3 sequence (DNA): TGCAGCGTCGAAGTCGAACAGGGGTCGACCACTGAAGCTTTCTTT.

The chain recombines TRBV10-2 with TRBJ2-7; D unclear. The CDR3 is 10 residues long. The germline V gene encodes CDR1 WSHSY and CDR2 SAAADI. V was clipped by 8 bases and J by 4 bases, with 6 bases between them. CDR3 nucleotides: TGCGCCAGCGCCCATTACGAGCAGTACTTC. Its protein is CASAHYEQYF.

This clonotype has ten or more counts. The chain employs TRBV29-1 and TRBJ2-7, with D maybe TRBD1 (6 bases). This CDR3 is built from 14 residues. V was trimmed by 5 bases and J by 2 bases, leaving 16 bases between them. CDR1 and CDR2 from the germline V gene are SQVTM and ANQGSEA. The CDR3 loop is CSVLTGLGAYEQYF. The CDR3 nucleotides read TGCAGCGTTCTGACAGGTCTCGGGGCCTACGAGCAGTACTTC.

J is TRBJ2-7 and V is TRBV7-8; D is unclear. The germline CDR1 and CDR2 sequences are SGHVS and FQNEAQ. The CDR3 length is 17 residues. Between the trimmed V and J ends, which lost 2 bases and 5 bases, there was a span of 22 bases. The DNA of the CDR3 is TGTGCCAGCAGCTTATCAGTCCCAGGAATCGGCCGCGACGAGCAGTACTTC. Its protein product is CASSLSVPGIGRDEQYF.

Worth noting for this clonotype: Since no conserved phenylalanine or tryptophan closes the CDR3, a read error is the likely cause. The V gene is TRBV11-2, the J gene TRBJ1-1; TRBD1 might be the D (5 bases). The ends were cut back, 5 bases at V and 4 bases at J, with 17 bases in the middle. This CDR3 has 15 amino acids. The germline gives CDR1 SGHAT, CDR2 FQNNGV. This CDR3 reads CASSRDGAEGTEAFI. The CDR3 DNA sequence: TGTGCCAGCAGCCGGGACGGGGCTGAGGGCACTGAAGCTTTCATT.

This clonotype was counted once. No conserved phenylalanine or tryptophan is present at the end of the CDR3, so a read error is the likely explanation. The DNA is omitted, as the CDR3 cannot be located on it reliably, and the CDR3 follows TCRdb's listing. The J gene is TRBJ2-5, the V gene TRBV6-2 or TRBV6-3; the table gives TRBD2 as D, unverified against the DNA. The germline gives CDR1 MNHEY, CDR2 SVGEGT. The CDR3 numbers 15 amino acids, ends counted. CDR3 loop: CASSLGRREQETKYS.

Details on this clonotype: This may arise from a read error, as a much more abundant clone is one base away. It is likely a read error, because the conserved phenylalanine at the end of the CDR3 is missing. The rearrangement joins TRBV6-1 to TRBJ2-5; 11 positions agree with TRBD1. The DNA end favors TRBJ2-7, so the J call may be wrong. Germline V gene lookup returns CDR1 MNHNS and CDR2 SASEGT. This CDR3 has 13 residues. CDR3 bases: TGTGCCAGCGGACAGGGGGCGCGGGTCGAGCAGTACTCC. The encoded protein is CASGQGARVEQYS.

The CDR3 coding sequence is TGTGCCAGCAGCCTGGACAGGGCCTCGGGGACCCAGTACTTC. As protein: CASSLDRASGTQYF. The chain is built from TRBV5-5 and TRBJ2-5; TRBD1 aligns across 8 bases. The length of the CDR3 is 14 residues. Germline V gene sequence: CDR1 SGHKS, CDR2 YYEKEE (reference sequence). The J segment lost 7 bases and the V segment lost 4 bases, leaving 9 bases of the junction unmatched.

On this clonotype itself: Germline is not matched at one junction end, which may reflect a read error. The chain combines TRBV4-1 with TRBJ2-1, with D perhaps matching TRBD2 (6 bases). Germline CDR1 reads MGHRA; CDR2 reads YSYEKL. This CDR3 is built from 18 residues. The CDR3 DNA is TGCGCCAGCAGCCAAGTTGAGTCGGGAGTGAGCTCCTACAATGAGCACTTCTTC. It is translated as CASSQVESGVSSYNEHFF.

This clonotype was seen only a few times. As DNA, the CDR3 is TGTGCCAGCAGCTTGGGGGGCCTGGCGACTGATACGCAGTATTTT. Translation: CASSLGGLATDTQYF. The gene calls are TRBV5-4 and TRBJ2-3, with D perhaps TRBD1 (5 bases). This CDR3 has 15 amino acids. The V and J ends lost 0 bases and 6 bases respectively, with 14 bases between them. Germline CDR1 is SGHNT and CDR2 is YYREEE (reference sequence).

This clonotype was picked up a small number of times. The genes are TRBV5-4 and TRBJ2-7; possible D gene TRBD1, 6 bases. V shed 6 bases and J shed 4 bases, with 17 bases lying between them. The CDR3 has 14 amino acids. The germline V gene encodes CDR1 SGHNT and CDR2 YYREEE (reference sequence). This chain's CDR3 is CASNHGDTSYEQYF. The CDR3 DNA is TGTGCCAGCAACCATGGGGACACTAGTTACGAGCAGTACTTC.

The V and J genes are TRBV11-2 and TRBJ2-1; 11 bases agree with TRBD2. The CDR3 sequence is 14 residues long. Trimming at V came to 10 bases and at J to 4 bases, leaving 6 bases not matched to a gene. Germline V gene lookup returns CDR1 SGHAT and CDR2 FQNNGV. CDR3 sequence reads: CANSPSGRYNEQFF. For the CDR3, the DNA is TGTGCCAACAGTCCTAGCGGGAGGTACAATGAGCAGTTCTTC.

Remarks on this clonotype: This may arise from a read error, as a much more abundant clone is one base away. CDR3 sequence: CAISQGLAGLTGELFF. The CDR3, as DNA: TGTGCCATCAGCCAAGGACTAGCGGGACTCACCGGGGAGCTGTTTTTT. The V gene is TRBV12-3 or TRBV12-4, the J gene TRBJ2-2; 12 bases are shared with TRBD2. Trimming cost V 10 bases and J 4 bases; bases outside gene matches: 10. CDR3 length: 16 residues.

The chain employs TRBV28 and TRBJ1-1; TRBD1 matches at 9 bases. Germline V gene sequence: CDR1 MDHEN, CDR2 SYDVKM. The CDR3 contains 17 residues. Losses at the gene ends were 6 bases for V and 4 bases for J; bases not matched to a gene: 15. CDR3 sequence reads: CASRLSGTGRRSTEAFF. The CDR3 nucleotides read TGTGCCAGCAGGCTATCCGGGACAGGGCGGAGGAGCACTGAAGCTTTCTTT. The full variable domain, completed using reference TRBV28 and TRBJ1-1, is DVKVTQSSRYLVKRTGEKVFLECVQDMDHENMFWYRQDPGLGLRLIYFSYDVKMKEKGDIPEGYSVSREKKERFSLILESASTNQTSMYLCASRLSGTGRRSTEAFFGQGTRLTVV.

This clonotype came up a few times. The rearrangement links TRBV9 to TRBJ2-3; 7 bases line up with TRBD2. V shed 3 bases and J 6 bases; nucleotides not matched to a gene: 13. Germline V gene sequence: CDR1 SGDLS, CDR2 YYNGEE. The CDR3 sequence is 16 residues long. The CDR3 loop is CASSGTAGVPTDTQYF. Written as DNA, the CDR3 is TGTGCCAGCAGCGGGACCGCGGGAGTGCCCACGGATACGCAGTATTTT.

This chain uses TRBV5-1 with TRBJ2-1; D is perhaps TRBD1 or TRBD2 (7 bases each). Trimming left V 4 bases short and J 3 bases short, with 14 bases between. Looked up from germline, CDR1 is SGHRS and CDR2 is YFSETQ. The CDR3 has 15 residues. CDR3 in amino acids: CASSLGGTVYNEQFF. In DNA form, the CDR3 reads TGCGCCAGCAGCCTGGGGGGGACAGTCTACAATGAGCAGTTCTTC.

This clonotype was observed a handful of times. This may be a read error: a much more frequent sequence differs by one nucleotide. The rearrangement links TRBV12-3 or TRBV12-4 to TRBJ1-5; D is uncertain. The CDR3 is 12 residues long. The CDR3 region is CTSSLYDQPQHF. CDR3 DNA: TGTACCAGCAGTTTATACGATCAGCCCCAGCATTTT.

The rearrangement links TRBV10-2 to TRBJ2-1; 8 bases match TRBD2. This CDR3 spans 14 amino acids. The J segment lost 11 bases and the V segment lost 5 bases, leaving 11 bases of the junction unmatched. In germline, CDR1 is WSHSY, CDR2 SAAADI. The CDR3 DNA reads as TGCGCCAGCAGTCGCGGACTAGCAGGTGATAAGCAGTTCTTC. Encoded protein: CASSRGLAGDKQFF.